These T cell receptor beta chains were read from a single sample in a study of T cells after yellow fever vaccination. In TCRdb, the 5' RACE reads were re-called with MiXCR into one record per CDR3 protein. The repertoire includes 550,000 or so distinct CDR3 sequences, 15% to 20% of them detected once, and approximately 14% sits in the top ten. The material was PBMCs, obtained 15 days after the yellow fever booster vaccination. The source of these receptors is a man aged 25 to 40 who received the YFV17D yellow fever vaccine. Both conserved end residues are part of each CDR3. The D gene is left open where the match is weak. Clone sizes are given selectively: once, few, many, or a class where the clone is expanded.

few	TRBV7-6	TRBD2	TRBJ2-1	TGTGCCAGCAGCAAACGAACTAGCGGGAGTGGTGAGCAGTTCTTC	CASSKRTSGSGEQFF
few	TRBV11-2	-	TRBJ2-2	TGTGCCAGCTCTCAAGGACCGCATGAGGGCGGGGAGCTGTTTTTT	CASSQGPHEGGELFF
-	TRBV15	TRBD1	TRBJ2-5	TGTGCCACCAGCGGGGACAGGGGGAACCAAGAGACCCAGTACTTC	CATSGDRGNQETQYF
few	TRBV20-1	-	TRBJ2-3	TGCAGTGCTACCGCCCCGGGACTTAACACAGATACGCAGTATTTT	CSATAPGLNTDTQYF
-	TRBV11-2	-	TRBJ2-3	TGTGCCAGCGGACGACAAGGGGGTAGCACAGATACGCAGTATTTT	CASGRQGGSTDTQYF
few	TRBV10-2	TRBD2	TRBJ2-2	TGCGCCAGCGCCCAAGCGGGGGAGTGGACCGGGGAGCTGTTTTTT	CASAQAGEWTGELFF
-	TRBV4-3	-	TRBJ2-1	TGCGCCAGCAGCCAGGGAGGCAGGGCCAGGAACAATGAGCAGTTCTTC	CASSQGGRARNNEQFF
-	TRBV5-1	-	TRBJ2-7	TGCGCCAGCAGCTCCTACATCAGATCCTACGAGCAGTACTTC	CASSSYIRSYEQYF
-	TRBV5-8	-	TRBJ2-7	TGTGCCAGCAGCTTGTCGGGTTTTGTCAACGAGCAGTACTTC	CASSLSGFVNEQYF
-	TRBV4-3	TRBD1	TRBJ2-7	TGCGCCAGCAGCCAGGGGACAGGGGCGGCCTACGAGCAGTACTTC	CASSQGTGAAYEQYF
few	TRBV29-1	-	TRBJ2-5	TGCAGCGTGGCACGAGGGACGAAAGAGACCCAGTACTTC	CSVARGTKETQYF
-	TRBV7-8	-	TRBJ2-4	TGTGCCAGCAGCTTAGCCGGAAACTGGTACTTC	CASSLAGNWYF
few	TRBV29-1	-	TRBJ2-3	TGCAGCGTGCAGGGGGGAAGAGATACGCAGTATTTT	CSVQGGRDTQYF
few	TRBV20-1	TRBD1	TRBJ1-2	TGCAGTGCTAGAGAGGGACAGCTAAACTATGGCTACACCTTC	CSAREGQLNYGYTF
-	TRBV15	TRBD1	TRBJ2-7	TGTGCCACCAGCCGGGACAGTGGGGAGCAGTACTTC	CATSRDSGEQYF
few	TRBV6-1	TRBD2	TRBJ2-3	TGTGCCAGCAGCATTAGCGGGAGTGGAGAAGATACGCAGTATTTT	CASSISGSGEDTQYF
few	TRBV9	TRBD2	TRBJ2-5	TGTGCCAGCAGCGTTTCGACTAGCAGTGAGACCCAGTACTTC	CASSVSTSSETQYF
few	TRBV7-2	-	TRBJ2-7	TGTGCCAGCATTGAGGGCCTTGAGCAGTACTTC	CASIEGLEQYF
few	TRBV12-3/TRBV12-4	-	TRBJ2-7	TGTGCCAGCAGCTTTTTTCTGGGGTCCAGCTCCGTTTCGAACTACGAGCAGTACTTC	CASSFFLGSSSVSNYEQYF
-	TRBV14	-	TRBJ2-5	TGTGCCAGCAGCCACCTATCGGAGACCCAGTACTTC	CASSHLSETQYF
few	TRBV12-3/TRBV12-4	-	TRBJ2-5	TGTGCCAGCAGTTTGGCTCGGGGAGGTGGGGAGACCCAGTACTTC	CASSLARGGGETQYF
-	TRBV5-4	-	TRBJ2-5	TGTGCCAGCAGCTCTCCGGGACGTCAAGGAGAGACCCAGTACTTC	CASSSPGRQGETQYF
many	TRBV7-2	-	TRBJ2-1	TGTGCCAGCAGCTTAGAGCCTAGCTCCTACAATGAGCAGTTCTTC	CASSLEPSSYNEQFF
-	TRBV20-1	-	TRBJ1-4	TGCAGTGCGTATCGGACAGAGACCGATGAAAAACTGTTTTTT	CSAYRTETDEKLFF
-	TRBV9	-	TRBJ2-1	TGTGCCAGCAGCGTAGAGTTATTACAGGGCTCCTACAATGAGCAGTTCTTC	CASSVELLQGSYNEQFF
few	TRBV29-1	-	TRBJ1-2	TGCAGCGTCGAACCAGGTCTGGCCTATGGCTACACCTTC	CSVEPGLAYGYTF
-	TRBV5-1	-	TRBJ2-7	TGCGCCAGCAGCCTAAACTTGGGCACAGGGCTCGAGCAGTACTTC	CASSLNLGTGLEQYF
-	TRBV6-5	-	TRBJ2-1	TGTGCCAGCAGTTCCCCACTGGGGGAGCAGTTCTTC	CASSSPLGEQFF
few	TRBV12-3/TRBV12-4	-	TRBJ1-5	TGTGCCAGCAGTTTGGTAACCGTTCAGCCCCAGCATTTT	CASSLVTVQPQHF
few	TRBV20-1	-	TRBJ2-1	TGCAGTGCTAGAGCATTCCCCAATGAGCAGTTCTTC	CSARAFPNEQFF
few	TRBV4-3	-	TRBJ2-2	TGCGCCAGCAGCCAAGAGCCGAATACGTCCGGGGAGCTGTTTTTT	CASSQEPNTSGELFF
few	TRBV7-8	-	TRBJ2-1	TGTGCCAGCAGCTCCAGTGCAGGTGGCTACAATGAGCAGTTCTTC	CASSSSAGGYNEQFF
few	TRBV7-2	-	TRBJ1-2	TGTGCCAGCAGCTTACCCTCCCATGGCAGGACGAGCTATGGCTACACCTTC	CASSLPSHGRTSYGYTF
few	TRBV7-9	-	TRBJ1-5	TGTGCCAGCAGCTCCGGGGGGGATCGCAATCAGCCCCAGCATTTT	CASSSGGDRNQPQHF
-	TRBV7-9	TRBD1	TRBJ2-1	TGTGCCAGCAGCACCACAGGGGTCAGGGGTGAGCAGTTCTTC	CASSTTGVRGEQFF
-	TRBV16	-	TRBJ2-2	TGTGCCAGCAGCCAAAATCGCCTGGGCCTTGGCGGGGAGCTGTTTTTT	CASSQNRLGLGGELFF
-	TRBV9	TRBD2	TRBJ2-1	TGTGCCAGCAGCCCTCCGGGCAGCGGGGGGGATGAGCAGTTCTTC	CASSPPGSGGDEQFF
-	TRBV10-2	-	TRBJ2-7	TGCGCCAGCACCTCCAGCTCCTACGAGCAGTACTTC	CASTSSSYEQYF
few	TRBV23-1	-	TRBJ2-1	TGCGCCAGCAGTCAATCCCAACCCAGGGGGTTCTTC	CASSQSQPRGFF
-	TRBV20-1	TRBD2	TRBJ2-1	TGCAGTGCTAGACCCTTCGCGACTAGCTTATTCCCCAATGAGCAGTTCTTC	CSARPFATSLFPNEQFF
few	TRBV2	TRBD1	TRBJ2-2	TGTGCCAGCTTCGCGACAGGGTTCACCGGGGAGCTGTTTTTT	CASFATGFTGELFF
few	TRBV20-1	-	TRBJ2-2	TGCAGTGCCCAGAACCAGGATCTGGCCGGGGAGCTGTTTTTT	CSAQNQDLAGELFF
many	TRBV2	-	TRBJ2-3	TGTGCCAGCAGCGGGGATGATACGCAGTATTTT	CASSGDDTQYF
-	TRBV20-1	-	TRBJ2-7	TGCAGTGCTAGTCGCGGGACCCGAAGAGACTACGAGCAGTACTTC	CSASRGTRRDYEQYF
-	TRBV30	-	TRBJ2-1	TGTGCCTGGAGTGAGGATAGACCCTACAATGAGCAGTTCTTC	CAWSEDRPYNEQFF
many	TRBV27	-	TRBJ1-4	TGTGCCAGCAGTTTAACGGGCTTAGAGGGTGAAAAACTGTTTTTT	CASSLTGLEGEKLFF
few	TRBV7-6	TRBD2	TRBJ2-1	TGTGCCAGCAGCACCACCGGACTAGCGGGAGGGGTTGAGCAGTTCTTC	CASSTTGLAGGVEQFF
-	TRBV20-1	-	TRBJ2-7	TGCAGTGCTAGGAAAAGCGGACCCCCCTACGAGCAGTACTTC	CSARKSGPPYEQYF
-	TRBV28	-	TRBJ2-4	TGTGGGTCAGGCGCCTTCGGGAAAAACATTCAGTACTTC	CGSGAFGKNIQYF
-	TRBV10-3	-	TRBJ2-3	TGTGCCATCTACAGGGAGACGGAAGATACGCAGTATTTT	CAIYRETEDTQYF
-	TRBV28	TRBD2	TRBJ2-1	TGTACCAGCAGTTTCCGGACTAGCGGGGTCATCTTC	CTSSFRTSGVIF
-	TRBV12-5	-	TRBJ2-1	TGTGCTAGTGGTTTGTATAATTCGCCTGGGGTTGAGCAGTTCTTC	CASGLYNSPGVEQFF
few	TRBV28	TRBD2	TRBJ2-3	TGTGCCAGCAGTTCCAAGCGGGAGGGCGCAGATACGCAGTATTTT	CASSSKREGADTQYF
many	TRBV11-2	-	TRBJ2-7	TGTGCCAGCAGCCTCCTTGACGGATCCTACGAGCAGTACTTC	CASSLLDGSYEQYF
-	TRBV12-3/TRBV12-4	-	TRBJ2-1	TGTGCCAGCAGCCAAAACAGGGAGGGTGAGCAGTTCTTC	CASSQNREGEQFF
-	TRBV12-3/TRBV12-4	TRBD2	TRBJ2-7	TGTGCCAGCAGTTTAACTAGCGAATTCGAGCAGTACTTC	CASSLTSEFEQYF
-	TRBV5-1	TRBD2	TRBJ2-7	TGCGCCAGCAGCATGGGACTAGCGCGGTTCTACGAGCAGTACTTC	CASSMGLARFYEQYF
-	TRBV2	TRBD2	TRBJ2-7	TGTGCCAGCAGTGAAGTGCCGACTAGCGGTTACGAGCAGTACTTC	CASSEVPTSGYEQYF
-	TRBV10-3	TRBD1	TRBJ1-6	TGTGCCACCACGACAGGGAGAAATTCACCCCTCCACTTT	CATTTGRNSPLHF
many	TRBV4-3	TRBD1	TRBJ2-5	TGCGCCAGCAGCCAAAACAGGGGGCGACAAGAGACCCAGTACTTC	CASSQNRGRQETQYF